This T cell receptor beta chain was retrieved from a study of blood T cell repertoires in COVID-19. Study-level information: Italy, Spain and the United States were the sources of the convalescent and acute COVID-19 samples.

The repertoire was sequenced with immunoSEQ multiplex PCR; TCRdb's copy has only in-frame clones and lacks some. The sample consists of 97,000 or so clones, roughly 87% of them appearing once. Trimming cost V 4 bases and J 6 bases, with 16 bases left between them. This CDR3 contains 15 residues. The germline CDR1 and CDR2 sequences are SGHRS and YFSETQ. This TCR derives from a man aged 50-59 years with active COVID-19. The sequencing input was peripheral blood. The chain links TRBV5-1 to TRBJ1-4, with D possibly matching TRBD1 (5 bases). The CDR3 sequence is CASSPTGGEDEKLFF. CDR3 sequence (DNA): TGCGCCAGCAGCCCGACGGGGGGAGAGGATGAAAAACTGTTTTTT.